This entry lists 9 T cell receptor beta chains sequenced from one sample in a study of blood T cell repertoires in COVID-19 (dated by TCRdb to 2018 to 2021). The library was made by the immunoSEQ multiplex PCR assay. As stored in TCRdb, this immuneACCESS dataset retains in-frame rearrangements with V and J assigned. A fraction of the clones does not appear; measured against another copy, unresolved V genes explain less than half of the discrepancy, and the remainder lacks a known reason. The sample includes around 270,000 clones, with 75% to 90% observed a single time. The ten largest clonotypes hold around 0.88% of the sample. What was sequenced was peripheral blood. The receptors come from a man younger than 40 with acute or convalescent COVID-19.

The gene calls are TRBV28 and TRBJ1-3; TRBD1 is a possible D gene (6 bases). CDR3 length: 16 amino acids. Germline V gives CDR1 MDHEN, CDR2 SYDVKM. Trimming shortened V by 3 bases and J by 0 bases, and 12 bases separated the two germline ends. CDR3 sequence reads: CASSFFWDISGNTIYF. In nucleotides, the CDR3 is TGTGCCAGCAGTTTCTTTTGGGACATCTCTGGAAACACCATATATTTT.

The V and J genes are TRBV11-3 and TRBJ2-1; 9 bases line up with TRBD2. In germline, CDR1 is SGHNT, CDR2 YENEEA. CDR3 size: 14 residues. The V gene end was trimmed by 1 base and the J gene end by 6 bases; junction bases not matched to a gene: 1. CDR3 DNA sequence: TGTGCCAGCAGCTTAGCAGCGGGGGGCAATGAGCAGTTCTTC. Its translation: CASSLAAGGNEQFF.

V is TRBV28 and J is TRBJ1-2; D may be TRBD1 (5 bases). Trimming stripped 7 bases from V and 6 bases from J, with 15 bases between. Germline CDR1 is MDHEN and CDR2 is SYDVKM. The CDR3 is made up of 13 amino acids. Here the CDR3 reads CASTSLWGDGYTF. The CDR3 DNA reads as TGTGCCAGCACTTCGCTCTGGGGGGATGGCTACACCTTC.

The CDR3 DNA reads as TGTGCCAGCACTCTGGACAGGATGTCACCCCTCCACTTT. It yields the protein CASTLDRMSPLHF. V is TRBV6-5 and J is TRBJ1-6; 7 bases agree with TRBD1. The germline CDR1 and CDR2 sequences are MNHEY and SVGAGI. The CDR3 extends over 13 amino acids. V lost 7 bases to trimming and J lost 10 bases; unmatched junction nucleotides: 7.

This chain uses TRBV5-5 with TRBJ2-3; no definite D call. The CDR3 totals 14 residues. V lost 4 bases to trimming and J lost 0 bases, with 9 bases between them. Germline values: CDR1 SGHKS, CDR2 YYEKEE (reference sequence). The CDR3 loop is CASSAVSSTDTQYF. The CDR3 bases are TGTGCCAGCAGCGCAGTCTCAAGCACAGATACGCAGTATTTT.

The chain combines TRBV28 with TRBJ2-1; TRBD1 matches at 9 bases. The V segment lost 4 bases and the J segment 7 bases; nucleotides outside the gene matches: 8. Germline V gene lookup returns CDR1 MDHEN and CDR2 SYDVKM. The length of the CDR3 is 15 residues. Here the CDR3 reads CASSSTGQGKNEQFF. The CDR3 DNA is TGTGCCAGCAGTTCCACGGGACAGGGAAAGAATGAGCAGTTCTTC.

This clone was recorded only once. V and J are TRBV9 and TRBJ2-4, with a possible D match to TRBD2 (5 bases). The CDR3 spans 17 residues. V lost 1 base, J lost 4 bases, and 18 bases lay in between. From germline, CDR1 is SGDLS and CDR2 YYNGEE. The CDR3 nucleotides are TGTGCCAGCAGCGTAAATTATCGAGAGGGTCTAAAAAACATTCAGTACTTC. Protein product: CASSVNYREGLKNIQYF.

V usage is TRBV4-1 and J usage is TRBJ2-7; 9 bases map to TRBD2. Trimming took 3 bases from V and 3 from J; bases not matched to a gene: 9. The CDR3 spans 16 residues. The germline V gene has CDR1 MGHRA and CDR2 YSYEKL. The CDR3 DNA follows: TGCGCCAGCAGCCATCGGAACCGAGCGGGGGGCTACGAGCAGTACTTC. This encodes CASSHRNRAGGYEQYF.

This sequence joins TRBV7-9 and TRBJ1-1; D is unresolved. Trimming cost V 1 base and J 0 bases, with 9 bases left between them. This CDR3 has 15 residues. Germline V gene sequence: CDR1 SEHNR, CDR2 FQNEAQ (reference sequence). As DNA, the CDR3 is TGTGCCAGCAGCTTAGAGGAACTACTGAACACTGAAGCTTTCTTT. Amino acid sequence: CASSLEELLNTEAFF.